This T cell receptor (beta chain) was retrieved from a study of naive and memory T cell subsets. A UMI-containing oligonucleotide was joined by 3' ligation to the TCR cDNA template. RNA was extracted from 2.5 ml of whole blood of healthy adults. Study observations and caveats: Potentially, T cell activation and differentiation skew this RNA-based measurement.

The SP2 primer and nested alpha and beta constant region primers amplified ligated cDNA in four rounds. Alpha and beta constant region primers primed reverse transcription for blood and skin samples. TCRdb redid the calling of the 5' RACE reads with MiXCR, one entry per CDR3 protein. The sample includes 50,000 to 60,000 distinct CDR3 sequences, 7.6% of them seen just once. In its sample, this clonotype was seen many times. Its antigen is not known. Looked up from germline, CDR1 is MNHEY and CDR2 is SVGEGT. V lost 5 bases to trimming and J lost 4 bases, with 17 bases between them. This CDR3 has 15 residues.

The rearrangement uses TRBV6-2 or TRBV6-3 and TRBJ1-2, with TRBD1 as a possible D gene (5 bases). The origin of this receptor is a female donor in good health. The CDR3 DNA sequence: TGTGCCAGCAGTGTTTTCTGGGGGGGAAGCTATGGCTACACCTTC. As protein: CASSVFWGGSYGYTF.